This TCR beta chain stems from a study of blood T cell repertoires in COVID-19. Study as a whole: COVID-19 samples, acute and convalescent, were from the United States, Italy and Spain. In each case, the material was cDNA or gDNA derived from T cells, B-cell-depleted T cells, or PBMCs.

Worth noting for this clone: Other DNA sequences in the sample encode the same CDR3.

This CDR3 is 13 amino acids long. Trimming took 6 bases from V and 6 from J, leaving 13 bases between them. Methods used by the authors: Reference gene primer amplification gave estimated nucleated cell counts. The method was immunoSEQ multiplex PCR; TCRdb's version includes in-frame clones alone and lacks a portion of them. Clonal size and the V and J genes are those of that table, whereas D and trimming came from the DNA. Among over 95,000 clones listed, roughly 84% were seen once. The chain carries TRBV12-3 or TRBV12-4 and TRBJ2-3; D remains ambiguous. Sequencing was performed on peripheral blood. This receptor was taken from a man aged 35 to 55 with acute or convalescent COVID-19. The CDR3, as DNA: TGTGCCAGCAGCCTGACGTCCGGGGATACGCAGTATTTT. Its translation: CASSLTSGDTQYF.